The present TCR beta chain was sequenced within a study of OX40 agonist ivuxolimab in advanced cancers. Whole-study context: Treatment received earlier with anti-PD-1, anti-PD-L1 or anti-CTLA-4 agents was allowed, and approximately 44% had some.

Study-wide results and limits: Partial responders at 0.1-3.0 mg/kg had among the lowest clonal expansion. More expanded clones were found, on average, in CD8+ than in CD4+ T cells.

Details on this clone: Antigen specificity is unknown.

The V gene lost 5 bases and the J gene lost 5 bases, with 19 bases spanning the gap. Germline lookup yields CDR1 SGHVS and CDR2 FNYEAQ. This CDR3 is 15 amino acids long. The method was immunoSEQ multiplex PCR; TCRdb's version includes in-frame clones alone and lacks a portion of them. The table shows about 69,000 clones, with roughly nine tenths occurring only once. V gene TRBV7-6 combines with J gene TRBJ2-7; a weak D match, TRBD1 (6 bases). Sequencing used CD4+ or CD8+ T cells sorted from blood, obtained in a trial of the OX40 agonist ivuxolimab. The receptor's source is an adult with an advanced solid tumor such as melanoma, head and neck, liver or kidney cancer. CDR3 nucleotides: TGTGCCAGCAGCCCAAAAACAGGGTTCGTGAACGAGCAGTACTTC. This translates into CASSPKTGFVNEQYF.